The rows below give T cell receptor beta chains drawn from one sample of a study of OX40 agonist ivuxolimab in advanced cancers. Method: immunoSEQ multiplex PCR; TCRdb's copy keeps in-frame clones and lacks some. The sample lists approximately 25,000 clones, 79% occurring once. The sequencing here drew on CD4+ or CD8+ T cells sorted from blood, taken in a trial of the OX40 agonist ivuxolimab. The receptors originated from an adult with an advanced solid tumor such as melanoma, head and neck, liver or kidney cancer. Both conserved end residues are part of each CDR3. Fields, in order: V gene, J gene, CDR3 protein.

TRBV6-1	TRBJ1-2	CASNLQGADYGYTF
TRBV11-2	TRBJ1-1	CASSLAFGQVAFF
TRBV27	TRBJ1-1	CASSLRTGDVEAFF
TRBV14	TRBJ1-1	CASSKQGGVRTEAFF
TRBV10-1	TRBJ2-3	CASSESDQGIGTQYF
TRBV19	TRBJ2-2	CASSISQHTGELFF
TRBV19	TRBJ1-6	CASREGLYSPLHF
TRBV19	.	CASSLDNSYEQYF
TRBV15	TRBJ1-2	CATSRDHASNYGYTF
TRBV19	TRBJ1-1	CASNPQGASTEAFF
TRBV9	TRBJ2-1	CASSAGTSETEQFF
TRBV7-8	TRBJ1-2	CASSLGTANNYGYTF
TRBV7-4	TRBJ2-5	CASSLTGLAGWETQYF
TRBV19	TRBJ1-6	CASSIGPVPNSPLHF
TRBV29-1	TRBJ2-7	CSARGSGSINSYEQYF
TRBV10-3	TRBJ1-6	CAISENSDRGLRDSPLHF
TRBV30	TRBJ2-5	CAWRSLQETQYF